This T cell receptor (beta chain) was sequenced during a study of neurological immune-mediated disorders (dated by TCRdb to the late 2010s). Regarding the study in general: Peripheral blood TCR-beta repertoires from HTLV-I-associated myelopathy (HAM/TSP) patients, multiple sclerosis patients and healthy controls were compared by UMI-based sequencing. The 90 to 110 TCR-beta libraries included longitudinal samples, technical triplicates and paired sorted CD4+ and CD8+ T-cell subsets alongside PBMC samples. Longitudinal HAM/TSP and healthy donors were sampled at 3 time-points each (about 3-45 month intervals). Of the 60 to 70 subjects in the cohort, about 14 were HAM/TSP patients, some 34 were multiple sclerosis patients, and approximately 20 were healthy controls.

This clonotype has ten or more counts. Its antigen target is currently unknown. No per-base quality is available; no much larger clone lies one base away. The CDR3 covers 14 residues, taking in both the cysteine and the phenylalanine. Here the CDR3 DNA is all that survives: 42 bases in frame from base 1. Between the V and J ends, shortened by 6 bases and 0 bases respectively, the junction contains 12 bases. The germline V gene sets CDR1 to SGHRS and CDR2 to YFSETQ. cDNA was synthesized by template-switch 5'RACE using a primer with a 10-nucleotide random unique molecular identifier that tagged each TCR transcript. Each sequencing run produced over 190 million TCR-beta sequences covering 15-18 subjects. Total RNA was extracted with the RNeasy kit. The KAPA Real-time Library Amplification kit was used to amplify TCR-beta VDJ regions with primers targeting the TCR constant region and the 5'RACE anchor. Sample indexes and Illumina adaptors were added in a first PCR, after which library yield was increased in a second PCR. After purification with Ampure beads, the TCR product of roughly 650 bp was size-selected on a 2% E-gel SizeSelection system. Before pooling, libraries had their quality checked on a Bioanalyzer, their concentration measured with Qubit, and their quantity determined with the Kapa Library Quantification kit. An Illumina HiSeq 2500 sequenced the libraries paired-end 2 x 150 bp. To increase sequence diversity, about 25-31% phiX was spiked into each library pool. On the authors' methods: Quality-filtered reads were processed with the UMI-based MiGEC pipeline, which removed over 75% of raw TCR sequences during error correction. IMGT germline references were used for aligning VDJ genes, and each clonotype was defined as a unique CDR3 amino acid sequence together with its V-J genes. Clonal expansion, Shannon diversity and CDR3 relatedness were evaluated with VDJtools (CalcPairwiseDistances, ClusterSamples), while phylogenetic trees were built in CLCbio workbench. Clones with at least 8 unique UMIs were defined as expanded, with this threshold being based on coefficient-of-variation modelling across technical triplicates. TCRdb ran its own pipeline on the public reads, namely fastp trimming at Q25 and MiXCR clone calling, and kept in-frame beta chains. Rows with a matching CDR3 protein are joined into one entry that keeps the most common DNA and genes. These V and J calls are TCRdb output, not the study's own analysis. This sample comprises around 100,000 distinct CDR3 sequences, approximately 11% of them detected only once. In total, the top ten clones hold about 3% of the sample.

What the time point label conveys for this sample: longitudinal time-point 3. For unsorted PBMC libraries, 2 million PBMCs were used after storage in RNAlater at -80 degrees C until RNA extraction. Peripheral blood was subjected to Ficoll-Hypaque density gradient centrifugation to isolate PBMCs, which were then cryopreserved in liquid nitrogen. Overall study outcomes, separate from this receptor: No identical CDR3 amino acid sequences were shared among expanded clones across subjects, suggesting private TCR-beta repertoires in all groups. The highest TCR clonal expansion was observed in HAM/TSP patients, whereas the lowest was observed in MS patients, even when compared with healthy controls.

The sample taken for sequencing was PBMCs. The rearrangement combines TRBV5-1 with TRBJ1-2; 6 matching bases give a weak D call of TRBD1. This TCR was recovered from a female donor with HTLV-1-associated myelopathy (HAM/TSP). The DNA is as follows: TGCGCCAGCACAACAGGGTTAGCTAACTATGGCTACACCTTC. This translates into CASTTGLANYGYTF.